Following are 8 T cell receptor beta chains from one sample sequenced in a study of blood T cell repertoires in COVID-19. Only in-frame clones appear in the TCRdb table, and some are missing; sequencing was by immunoSEQ multiplex PCR. This table has around 260,000 clones, roughly 83% appearing once. Source material: peripheral blood. The receptors stem from a man aged 60-69 years who had recovered from COVID-19.

The chain recombines TRBV7-9 with TRBJ2-5, with 8 bases matching TRBD2. The V gene's germline CDR1 is SEHNR and CDR2 FQNEAQ (reference sequence). The CDR3 has 15 residues. V lost 5 bases, J lost 0 bases, and 5 bases stayed unmatched. CDR3 coding DNA: TGTGCCAGCAGCCCCGGGGGGGAGAACCAAGAGACCCAGTACTTC. Its translation is CASSPGGENQETQYF.

The genes are TRBV2 and TRBJ1-2; 10 bases align to TRBD1. The CDR3 has 13 amino acids. The junction had 4 bases not matched to a gene; V was cut back by 5 bases and J by 7 bases. The V gene's germline CDR1 is SNHLY and CDR2 FYNNEI. CDR3 DNA sequence: TGTGCCAGCAGTTCCGGGACAGGGGTTGGCTACACCTTC. Protein: CASSSGTGVGYTF. Variable domain in full (rest from reference TRBV2 and TRBJ1-2): EPEVTQTPSHQVTQMGQEVILRCVPISNHLYFYWYRQILGQKVEFLVSFYNNEISEKSEIFDDQFSVERPDGSNFTLKIRSTKLEDSAMYFCASSSGTGVGYTFGSGTRLTVV.

This clone was picked up a small number of times. The rearrangement links TRBV5-4 to TRBJ2-3, with D possibly matching TRBD2 (5 bases). V dropped 0 bases and J dropped 3 bases, with 11 bases sitting between them. The CDR3 spans 15 residues. CDR1 and CDR2 from the germline V gene are SGHNT and YYREEE (reference sequence). CDR3 sequence: CASSLERGTTDTQYF. CDR3 sequence (DNA): TGTGCCAGCAGCTTGGAACGGGGAACGACAGATACGCAGTATTTT.

The count of this clone is one. The gene calls are TRBV10-3 and TRBJ2-1, with TRBD2 identical over 7 bases. J lost 7 bases, V lost 0 bases, and 9 bases had no gene match. The CDR3 contains 16 residues. Germline V gene data show CDR1 as ENHRY and CDR2 as SYGVKD. The CDR3 spells CAISESLGGSQNEQFF. The CDR3 coding sequence is TGTGCCATCAGTGAGTCTCTGGGCGGGAGCCAGAATGAGCAGTTCTTC.

The rearrangement joins TRBV6-5 to TRBJ1-6; TRBD1 is a possible D gene (6 bases). This CDR3 has 14 residues. V was cut by 6 bases and J by 10 bases, with 16 bases left in between. Germline loops: CDR1 MNHEY, CDR2 SVGAGI. CDR3 sequence: CASRRQAAESPLHF. CDR3 sequence (DNA): TGTGCCAGCAGGCGACAGGCCGCCGAATCACCCCTCCACTTT.

The rearrangement uses TRBV19 and TRBJ2-3; TRBD1 agrees at 7 bases. This CDR3 comprises 16 residues. Germline V gene data show CDR1 as LNHDA and CDR2 as SQIVND (reference sequence). Trimming at V came to 8 bases and at J to 2 bases, leaving 13 bases not matched to a gene. CDR3 residues: CASSRLAQGTTDTQYF. The CDR3 DNA sequence: TGTGCCAGTTCCAGGTTAGCACAGGGGACCACAGATACGCAGTATTTT.

Ten or more counts support this clone. J is TRBJ1-1 and V is TRBV4-1, with 10 bases lining up with TRBD1. The CDR3 spans 18 residues. Per the germline V gene, CDR1 is MGHRA and CDR2 is YSYEKL. The V gene end was trimmed by 0 bases and the J gene end by 4 bases; junction bases not matched to a gene: 11. CDR3 nucleotides: TGCGCCAGCAGCCAAGAACCGAGGACAGGGGGAGTGAGCACTGAAGCTTTCTTT. This sequence encodes CASSQEPRTGGVSTEAFF.

This sequence joins TRBV2 and TRBJ2-1, with TRBD2 matching over 13 bases. CDR3 size: 16 residues. The J segment lost 8 bases and the V segment lost 3 bases, leaving 7 bases of the junction unmatched. The germline V gene has CDR1 SNHLY and CDR2 FYNNEI. The CDR3 DNA reads TGTGCCAGCAGTGATACGGGACTAGCGGGAAGTTATGAGCAGTTCTTC. It is translated as CASSDTGLAGSYEQFF.